These 22 T cell receptor beta chains were all obtained from the same sample, sequenced in a study of T cells in Graves' hyperthyroidism and ophthalmopathy. Amplified TCR beta CDR3 regions came from RNA transcripts. When the TCR CDR3 underwent first-round RT-PCR, the HTBI primer set was used. A single record per CDR3 protein comes from TCRdb applying MiXCR to the multiplex PCR reads. The table includes approximately 690,000 distinct CDR3 sequences, roughly 14% detected once. Sequenced: blood. The receptors were sampled from a woman in her 50s with Graves' ophthalmopathy.

This clonotype has more than one count but fewer than ten. This sequence joins TRBV27 and TRBJ2-3; 7 bases are shared with TRBD2. Germline assignment: CDR1 MNHEY and CDR2 SMNVEV (reference sequence). The CDR3 length is 15 residues. Trimming cost V 5 bases and J 1 base; bases outside gene matches: 6. The CDR3 DNA sequence: TGTGCCAGCAGTCGATTAGCGGGCCGCACAGATACGCAGTATTTT. As protein: CASSRLAGRTDTQYF.

This clonotype was detected many times. The gene calls are TRBV28 and TRBJ1-4, with D possibly matching TRBD1 (5 bases). Germline-derived CDR1 and CDR2 are MDHEN and SYDVKM. Trimming removed 3 bases from V and 0 bases from J, with 11 bases in between. This CDR3 is 16 amino acids long. CDR3 nucleotides: TGTGCCAGCAGTTTTGGGACGGCTGCAACTAATGAAAAACTGTTTTTT. The encoded protein is CASSFGTAATNEKLFF. The variable domain in full, with the rest retrieved from reference TRBV28 and TRBJ1-4, is DVKVTQSSRYLVKRTGEKVFLECVQDMDHENMFWYRQDPGLGLRLIYFSYDVKMKEKGDIPEGYSVSREKKERFSLILESASTNQTSMYLCASSFGTAATNEKLFFGSGTQLSVL.

This clonotype was recorded at least ten times. The chain employs TRBV19 and TRBJ2-7, with TRBD1 as a possible D gene (5 bases). Germline assignment: CDR1 LNHDA and CDR2 SQIVND (reference sequence). This CDR3 comprises 17 residues. The V and J ends lost 8 bases and 0 bases respectively, with 23 bases between them. CDR3: CASPRGDQRLISYEQYF. As DNA, the CDR3 is TGTGCCAGTCCAAGGGGTGACCAGCGCCTAATCTCCTACGAGCAGTACTTC. Full variable domain (remainder filled in from reference TRBV19 and TRBJ2-7): DGGITQSPKYLFRKEGQNVTLSCEQNLNHDAMYWYRQDPGQGLRLIYYSQIVNDFQKGDIAEGYSVSREKKESFPLTVTSAQKNPTAFYLCASPRGDQRLISYEQYFGPGTRLTVT.

This clonotype occurred many times. The chain combines TRBV6-1 with TRBJ1-1, with D perhaps TRBD1 (5 bases). CDR1 is MNHNS, CDR2 SASEGT, per germline. Trimming left V 5 bases short and J 6 bases short, with 16 bases between. This CDR3 has 14 amino acids. The CDR3 DNA sequence: TGTGCCAGCAGTTATCACGGGAGGGGTGCTGAAGCTTTCTTT. Its protein is CASSYHGRGAEAFF.

As concerns this clonotype: This may stem from a read error, because a much larger clone lies one nucleotide away. This rearrangement joins TRBV7-2 to TRBJ1-1; D may be TRBD1 (5 bases). The CDR3 length is 19 residues. The germline gives CDR1 SGHTA, CDR2 FQGNSA. The chain's CDR3 is CASSLGCIGLGQGSTEAFF. The CDR3 DNA sequence: TGTGCCAGCAGTTTAGGGTGCATAGGGTTGGGGCAGGGAAGCACTGAAGCTTTCTTT.

CDR3 coding DNA: TGTGCCAGCAGCTTACCGGGACCGCGTTCACCCCTCCACTTT. Its translation is CASSLPGPRSPLHF. The rearrangement uses TRBV7-9 and TRBJ1-6; D possibly corresponds to TRBD1 (5 bases). Germline CDR1 SEHNR, CDR2 FQNEAQ (reference sequence). The CDR3 is made up of 14 amino acids. V was shortened by 2 bases and J by 9 bases, with 11 bases between the two germline ends. The full variable domain, in which reference TRBV7-9 and TRBJ1-6 provide the parts outside the CDR3, is DTGVSQNPRHKITKRGQNVTFRCDPISEHNRLYWYRQTLGQGPEFLTYFQNEAQLEKSRLLSDRFSAERPKGSFSTLEIQRTEQGDSAMYLCASSLPGPRSPLHFGNGTRLTVT.

This clonotype was found a few times. The chain has TRBV11-2 and TRBJ2-7, with D possibly TRBD2 on 6 matching bases. V dropped 5 bases and J dropped 4 bases, with 24 bases sitting between them. The germline V gene encodes CDR1 SGHAT and CDR2 FQNNGV. The CDR3 runs to 17 residues. CDR3 sequence reads: CASSVSRGSQRRYEQYF. DNA for the CDR3: TGTGCCAGCAGCGTTAGCCGGGGGAGTCAGCGGAGGTACGAGCAGTACTTC.

This clonotype was counted at least ten times. The chain is built from TRBV7-9 and TRBJ2-1, with TRBD1 as a possible D gene (6 bases). Germline lookup yields CDR1 SEHNR and CDR2 FQNEAQ (reference sequence). The CDR3 loop spans 15 amino acids. V was pared by 5 bases and J by 4 bases, with 15 bases between. CDR3 sequence: CASSPDRIQYNEQFF. DNA of the CDR3: TGTGCCAGCAGCCCCGACAGGATACAATACAATGAGCAGTTCTTC.

This clonotype was observed at least ten times. The CDR3 coding sequence is TGTGCCTGGATGGGTAGCGGCATCAATGAGCAGTTCTTC. It codes for CAWMGSGINEQFF. V is TRBV30 and J is TRBJ2-1, with D perhaps TRBD2 (6 bases). The CDR3 covers 13 residues. Germline V CDR1 and CDR2: GTSNPN, SVGIG (reference sequence). V was trimmed by 4 bases and J by 6 bases, leaving 13 bases between them.

A note on this clonotype: Given a much more abundant clone one base away, this may be a read error. The chain recombines TRBV7-9 with TRBJ2-7; D uncertain. V shed 1 base and J shed 7 bases, with 11 bases lying between them. The CDR3 is made up of 13 amino acids. Germline V CDR1 and CDR2: SEHNR, FQNEAQ (reference sequence). Written as DNA, the CDR3 is TGTGCCAGCAGCTTAGACAGATTGGGAGAGCAGTACTTC. Protein: CASSLDRLGEQYF.

V gene TRBV4-1 combines with J gene TRBJ2-7; 8 bases are a match to TRBD2. This CDR3 has 16 amino acids. CDR1 is MGHRA and CDR2 is YSYEKL in the germline V gene. Trimming cost V 1 base and J 3 bases; bases outside gene matches: 8. CDR3 region: CASSQVLLAGNYEQYF. The CDR3 DNA reads TGCGCCAGCAGCCAAGTCTTATTAGCGGGAAACTACGAGCAGTACTTC.

V gene TRBV20-1 combines with J gene TRBJ1-1; TRBD1 matches 9 bases. Germline-derived CDR1 and CDR2 are DFQATT and SNEGSKA (reference sequence). The CDR3 consists of 11 residues. The CDR3 spells CRGQGRAEAFF. The CDR3 DNA reads as TGCAGGGGACAGGGAAGGGCTGAAGCTTTCTTT.

This clonotype was counted at least ten times. The chain joins TRBV20-1 to TRBJ2-7, with 9 bases fitting TRBD2. The J segment lost 2 bases and the V segment lost 0 bases, leaving 5 bases of the junction unmatched. This CDR3 has 15 amino acids. Looked up from germline, CDR1 is DFQATT and CDR2 is SNEGSKA (reference sequence). The chain's CDR3 is CSAREGLANTYEQYF. CDR3 bases: TGCAGTGCTAGAGAAGGACTAGCGAATACCTACGAGCAGTACTTC.

This clonotype was observed a single time. One end of the junction varies from germline; a read error may be responsible. This chain connects TRBV12-3 or TRBV12-4 to TRBJ1-6; tentatively, D is TRBD1 (5 bases). The CDR3 length is 14 residues. The CDR3 here is CVSNLRTLNSPLHF. The CDR3 region has the DNA TGTGTCAGCAATTTACGGACACTTAATTCACCCCTCCACTTT.

This clonotype showed up many times. The chain carries TRBV20-1 and TRBJ2-7; 14 bases are shared with TRBD2. The V gene end was trimmed by 3 bases and the J gene end by 4 bases; junction bases not matched to a gene: 8. The length of the CDR3 is 16 residues. Germline assignment: CDR1 DFQATT and CDR2 SNEGSKA (reference sequence). The CDR3 sequence is CSASSGLAGERYEQYF. The CDR3 DNA reads TGCAGTGCTAGTTCGGGACTAGCGGGAGAGCGTTACGAGCAGTACTTC.

This clonotype was counted many times. V and J are TRBV28 and TRBJ1-2; D is unclear. This CDR3 comprises 16 residues. The germline V gene has CDR1 MDHEN and CDR2 SYDVKM. V shed 2 bases and J shed 4 bases, with 17 bases lying between them. The CDR3 region has the DNA TGTGCCAGCAGTTTAGAAGGGCAGGCCCCTAGCTATGGCTACACCTTC. It translates to CASSLEGQAPSYGYTF.

This clonotype was seen once. The chain is built from TRBV7-8 and TRBJ1-5, with 9 bases lining up with TRBD1. CDR3 length: 16 amino acids. Germline lookup yields CDR1 SGHVS and CDR2 FQNEAQ. The V gene end was trimmed by 2 bases and the J gene end by 4 bases; junction bases not matched to a gene: 6. Written as DNA, the CDR3 is TGTGCCAGCAGCTTATTAGGGACAGGGAGGAATCAGCCCCAGCATTTT. Protein product: CASSLLGTGRNQPQHF.

This clonotype was detected many times. The genes are TRBV27 and TRBJ1-4; no definite D call. V was cut by 4 bases and J by 3 bases, with 12 bases left in between. CDR1 MNHEY and CDR2 SMNVEV come from the germline V gene (reference sequence). This CDR3 comprises 15 residues. DNA for the CDR3: TGTGCCAGCAGTTATGTGGGCTCGGCTAATGAAAAACTGTTTTTT. This translates into CASSYVGSANEKLFF.

This chain links TRBV29-1 with TRBJ1-5; maybe TRBD1 (5 bases). V was shortened by 6 bases and J by 0 bases, with 12 bases between the two germline ends. CDR3 length equals 14 residues. CDR1 and CDR2 (germline): SQVTM, ANQGSEA. Here the CDR3 reads CSVVDTSSNQPQHF. CDR3 nucleotide sequence: TGCAGCGTGGTGGACACTTCTAGCAATCAGCCCCAGCATTTT.

The sample holds many counts of this clonotype. The genes are TRBV28 and TRBJ2-7; D is possibly TRBD1 (6 bases). Germline CDR1 reads MDHEN; CDR2 reads SYDVKM. The CDR3 covers 13 residues. The germline V and J ends were trimmed by 8 bases and 1 base, with 12 bases remaining between them. The CDR3 DNA reads as TGTGCCAGCCTTCATGGACAGTCCTACGAGCAGTACTTC. Translating it yields CASLHGQSYEQYF.

This clonotype was picked up many times. The V and J genes are TRBV7-2 and TRBJ2-1; 11 nucleotides match TRBD2. This CDR3 has 19 residues. Germline trimming cut 2 bases from V and 10 bases from J; bases unmatched to any gene: 19. Germline CDR1 is SGHTA and CDR2 is FQGNSA. This CDR3 reads CASSLTAGGTSGSLGEQFF. CDR3 nucleotides: TGTGCCAGCAGCTTAACGGCTGGTGGTACTAGCGGGAGTTTGGGGGAGCAGTTCTTC. Full variable domain (rest looked up from reference TRBV7-2 and TRBJ2-1): GAGVSQSPSNKVTEKGKDVELRCDPISGHTALYWYRQSLGQGLEFLIYFQGNSAPDKSGLPSDRFSAERTGGSVSTLTIQRTQQEDSAVYLCASSLTAGGTSGSLGEQFFGPGTRLTVL.

There are many counts of this clonotype. The V gene is TRBV7-3, the J gene TRBJ1-6, with D perhaps TRBD1 (5 bases). Germline values: CDR1 SGHTA, CDR2 FQGTGA. The CDR3 runs to 15 residues. V gave up 2 bases and J gave up 10 bases, with 15 bases separating them. The CDR3 DNA follows: TGTGCCAGCAGCTTATACAGGACCGGTTTATCACCCCTCCACTTT. Translation gives CASSLYRTGLSPLHF.